Listed below are T cell receptor beta chains from one sample, sequenced in a study of blood T cell repertoires in COVID-19. Generated by immunoSEQ multiplex PCR, the TCRdb table keeps only in-frame clones and is missing some. Here the sample spans about 21,000 clones, roughly 90% being singletons. Sequencing was carried out using peripheral blood. All receptors come from a human donor in a cohort sampled during active COVID-19. The CDR3 runs from the conserved cysteine through the conserved F or W. Fields, in order: J gene, V gene, clone size, D gene, CDR3 protein, CDR3 DNA. The D gene is left open where the match is weak. Part of the rows lack a size; the others show once, few, many or a class for expanded clones.

j_gene: TRBJ1-1
v_gene: TRBV30
abundance: -
d_gene: -
CDR3aa: CAWSVGGEAFF
CDR3nt: TGTGCCTGGAGTGTCGGTGGTGAAGCTTTCTTT

j_gene: TRBJ1-3
v_gene: TRBV7-2
abundance: -
d_gene: -
CDR3aa: CASSHNTGSGNTIYF
CDR3nt: TGTGCCAGCAGCCACAATACAGGCTCTGGAAACACCATATATTTT

j_gene: TRBJ2-2
v_gene: TRBV15
abundance: -
d_gene: TRBD1
CDR3aa: CATSRDLRTGKATGELFF
CDR3nt: TGTGCCACCAGCAGAGATCTTCGGACAGGGAAAGCAACCGGGGAGCTGTTTTTT

j_gene: TRBJ2-1
v_gene: TRBV12-3/TRBV12-4
abundance: -
d_gene: -
CDR3aa: CASSFLEGNEQFF
CDR3nt: TGTGCCAGCAGTTTTTTGGAGGGAAATGAGCAGTTCTTC

j_gene: TRBJ1-1
v_gene: TRBV9
abundance: -
d_gene: -
CDR3aa: CASSVDGGYTEAFF
CDR3nt: TGTGCCAGCAGCGTAGATGGAGGCTACACTGAAGCTTTCTTT

j_gene: TRBJ2-1
v_gene: TRBV6-2/TRBV6-3
abundance: -
d_gene: -
CDR3aa: CASTPGDFYNEQFF
CDR3nt: TGTGCCAGCACCCCGGGGGACTTCTACAATGAGCAGTTCTTC

j_gene: TRBJ1-6
v_gene: TRBV3-1/TRBV3-2
abundance: -
d_gene: -
CDR3aa: CASSRQQDHPLHF
CDR3nt: TGTGCCAGCAGCCGACAACAGGACCATCCCCTCCACTTT

j_gene: TRBJ1-1
v_gene: TRBV6-4
abundance: -
d_gene: -
CDR3aa: CASSMRVNTEAFF
CDR3nt: TGTGCCAGCAGTATGCGGGTGAACACTGAAGCTTTCTTT

j_gene: TRBJ2-7
v_gene: TRBV6-1
abundance: -
d_gene: TRBD1
CDR3aa: CASSEVPQGAAYEQYF
CDR3nt: TGTGCCAGCAGTGAAGTGCCCCAGGGGGCAGCCTACGAGCAGTACTTC

j_gene: TRBJ2-3
v_gene: TRBV5-1
abundance: once
d_gene: TRBD2
CDR3aa: CASSLDTSGGVADTQYF
CDR3nt: TGCGCCAGCAGCTTGGACACTAGCGGGGGGGTCGCAGATACGCAGTATTTT

j_gene: TRBJ2-3
v_gene: TRBV20-1
abundance: -
d_gene: -
CDR3aa: CSAREQRAQYF
CDR3nt: TGCAGTGCTAGAGAGCAGAGGGCGCAGTATTTT

j_gene: TRBJ1-5
v_gene: TRBV20-1
abundance: -
d_gene: TRBD1
CDR3aa: CSASTGTGVGSNQPQHF
CDR3nt: TGCAGTGCTAGTACCGGTACAGGGGTGGGAAGCAATCAGCCCCAGCATTTT

j_gene: TRBJ1-2
v_gene: TRBV5-1
abundance: -
d_gene: TRBD1
CDR3aa: CASSWGTGVAGYTF
CDR3nt: TGCGCCAGCAGCTGGGGGACAGGGGTTGCTGGCTACACCTTC

j_gene: TRBJ2-1
v_gene: TRBV14
abundance: -
d_gene: -
CDR3aa: CASSPLGQGHNEQFF
CDR3nt: TGTGCCAGCAGCCCCCTCGGTCAGGGCCACAATGAGCAGTTCTTC

j_gene: TRBJ1-5
v_gene: TRBV27
abundance: -
d_gene: -
CDR3aa: CASREGGLGADQPQHF
CDR3nt: TGTGCCAGCAGGGAGGGCGGCCTAGGGGCCGATCAGCCCCAGCATTTT

j_gene: TRBJ2-3
v_gene: TRBV6-1
abundance: once
d_gene: TRBD2
CDR3aa: CASSELAGADTQYF
CDR3nt: TGTGCCAGCAGTGAACTAGCGGGGGCAGATACGCAGTATTTT

j_gene: TRBJ1-1
v_gene: TRBV9
abundance: -
d_gene: -
CDR3aa: CASSSDTEAFF
CDR3nt: TGTGCCAGCTCGTCGGACACTGAAGCTTTCTTT

j_gene: TRBJ1-2
v_gene: TRBV5-1
abundance: -
d_gene: -
CDR3aa: CASSSYDSDSFYGYTF
CDR3nt: TGCGCCAGCAGCTCCTATGACTCCGACAGTTTCTATGGCTACACCTTC

j_gene: TRBJ2-1
v_gene: TRBV6-1
abundance: -
d_gene: -
CDR3aa: CASSAQPGTIYNEQFF
CDR3nt: TGTGCCAGCAGTGCGCAACCCGGGACAATATACAATGAGCAGTTCTTC

j_gene: TRBJ1-1
v_gene: TRBV19
abundance: once
d_gene: -
CDR3aa: CASTQNSYMNTEAFF
CDR3nt: TGTGCCAGTACCCAAAACAGTTACATGAACACTGAAGCTTTCTTT

j_gene: TRBJ1-1
v_gene: TRBV19
abundance: -
d_gene: TRBD1
CDR3aa: CAIRGRNTEAFF
CDR3nt: TGTGCCATCAGGGGGCGCAACACTGAAGCTTTCTTT

j_gene: TRBJ2-7
v_gene: TRBV19
abundance: -
d_gene: TRBD1
CDR3aa: CASRTWGTGNNEQYF
CDR3nt: TGTGCCAGTAGAACCTGGGGGACAGGTAACAACGAGCAGTACTTC

j_gene: TRBJ1-1
v_gene: TRBV15
abundance: once
d_gene: -
CDR3aa: CATSRPGSSNTEAFF
CDR3nt: TGTGCCACCAGCAGACCGGGGTCTTCGAACACTGAAGCTTTCTTT

j_gene: TRBJ1-5
v_gene: TRBV6-2/TRBV6-3
abundance: few
d_gene: -
CDR3aa: CASSYQTRRDYYSNQPQHF
CDR3nt: TGTGCCAGCAGTTACCAAACCCGGAGGGACTATTATAGCAATCAGCCCCAGCATTTT

j_gene: TRBJ2-3
v_gene: TRBV12-3/TRBV12-4
abundance: -
d_gene: -
CDR3aa: CASSPGSSHTQYF
CDR3nt: TGTGCCAGCAGTCCGGGGTCCTCCCATACGCAGTATTTT

j_gene: TRBJ1-1
v_gene: TRBV6-5
abundance: -
d_gene: -
CDR3aa: CASSPSVNREAFF
CDR3nt: TGTGCCAGCAGTCCCAGCGTCAACCGTGAAGCTTTCTTT

j_gene: TRBJ2-2
v_gene: TRBV6-5
abundance: few
d_gene: TRBD1
CDR3aa: CAGQGFGELFF
CDR3nt: TGTGCCGGACAGGGTTTTGGGGAGCTGTTTTTT

j_gene: TRBJ1-5
v_gene: TRBV4-1
abundance: few
d_gene: TRBD1
CDR3aa: CASSQEPQGNQPQHF
CDR3nt: TGCGCCAGCAGCCAAGAGCCACAGGGGAATCAGCCCCAGCATTTT

j_gene: TRBJ2-5
v_gene: TRBV6-5
abundance: -
d_gene: -
CDR3aa: CASRDPGGRETQYF
CDR3nt: TGTGCCAGCAGGGACCCAGGGGGGAGAGAGACCCAGTACTTC

j_gene: TRBJ1-2
v_gene: TRBV27
abundance: -
d_gene: -
CDR3aa: CASSFRGAAGHTF
CDR3nt: TGTGCCAGCAGTTTTCGGGGGGCGGCTGGCCACACCTTC

j_gene: TRBJ2-7
v_gene: TRBV19
abundance: few
d_gene: TRBD2
CDR3aa: CASSMVSAGGYEQYF
CDR3nt: TGTGCCAGTAGTATGGTTTCGGCGGGGGGATACGAGCAGTACTTC

j_gene: TRBJ2-1
v_gene: TRBV19
abundance: -
d_gene: -
CDR3aa: CASSTIGQIDNEQFF
CDR3nt: TGTGCCAGTAGTACGATCGGACAGATCGACAATGAGCAGTTCTTC

j_gene: TRBJ2-1
v_gene: TRBV5-6
abundance: -
d_gene: -
CDR3aa: CASSLAGVEQFF
CDR3nt: TGTGCCAGCAGCCTCGCAGGGGTGGAACAGTTCTTC

j_gene: TRBJ1-4
v_gene: TRBV18
abundance: -
d_gene: TRBD1
CDR3aa: CASSPQGQLNEKLFF
CDR3nt: TGTGCCAGCTCACCACAGGGACAGTTAAATGAAAAACTGTTTTTT

j_gene: TRBJ2-2
v_gene: TRBV19
abundance: -
d_gene: TRBD1
CDR3aa: CASKTGDDIHTGELFF
CDR3nt: TGTGCCAGTAAGACAGGGGATGACATTCACACCGGGGAGCTGTTTTTT

j_gene: TRBJ2-3
v_gene: TRBV9
abundance: -
d_gene: TRBD1
CDR3aa: CASSMTGGEDTQYF
CDR3nt: TGTGCCAGCAGCATGACAGGGGGCGAGGATACGCAGTATTTT

j_gene: TRBJ2-7
v_gene: TRBV5-4
abundance: -
d_gene: TRBD1
CDR3aa: CASSAGQGGPSYEQYF
CDR3nt: TGTGCCAGCAGCGCGGGACAGGGAGGCCCCTCCTACGAGCAGTACTTC

j_gene: TRBJ1-6
v_gene: TRBV19
abundance: -
d_gene: -
CDR3aa: CASSIVGIYSPLHF
CDR3nt: TGTGCCAGTAGTATTGTCGGGATCTATTCACCCCTCCACTTT

j_gene: TRBJ1-1
v_gene: TRBV7-3
abundance: few
d_gene: -
CDR3aa: CASSINRNTEAFF
CDR3nt: TGTGCCAGCAGCATAAATCGGAACACTGAAGCTTTCTTT

j_gene: TRBJ2-3
v_gene: TRBV5-1
abundance: -
d_gene: -
CDR3aa: CASSLGTHSSDTQYF
CDR3nt: TGCGCCAGCAGCTTGGGGACTCACTCATCCGATACGCAGTATTTT

j_gene: TRBJ2-3
v_gene: TRBV11-2
abundance: -
d_gene: TRBD1
CDR3aa: CASGRDRVLSGGDTQYF
CDR3nt: TGTGCCAGCGGACGGGACAGGGTACTAAGTGGAGGAGATACGCAGTATTTT

j_gene: TRBJ1-2
v_gene: TRBV7-9
abundance: -
d_gene: TRBD1
CDR3aa: CASSLDYRGGYTF
CDR3nt: TGTGCCAGCAGCTTAGATTACAGGGGTGGCTACACCTTC

j_gene: TRBJ1-6
v_gene: TRBV30
abundance: -
d_gene: -
CDR3aa: CAWSFGTRFSPLHF
CDR3nt: TGTGCCTGGAGTTTCGGGACAAGATTTTCACCCCTCCACTTT

j_gene: TRBJ1-1
v_gene: TRBV6-2/TRBV6-3
abundance: once
d_gene: TRBD1
CDR3aa: CASSYDQGVRGSPEAFF
CDR3nt: TGTGCCAGCAGTTACGACCAGGGGGTGAGGGGTTCGCCTGAAGCTTTCTTT

j_gene: TRBJ2-7
v_gene: TRBV27
abundance: -
d_gene: -
CDR3aa: CASSARRGGYYEQYF
CDR3nt: TGTGCCAGCAGTGCCCGACGAGGGGGTTATTACGAGCAGTACTTC

j_gene: TRBJ2-7
v_gene: TRBV5-6
abundance: -
d_gene: -
CDR3aa: CASCHQGSPSYEQYF
CDR3nt: TGTGCCAGCTGCCACCAGGGTTCCCCCTCCTACGAGCAGTACTTC

j_gene: TRBJ1-2
v_gene: TRBV7-3
abundance: -
d_gene: -
CDR3aa: CASSLNPGAGDGYTF
CDR3nt: TGTGCCAGCAGCTTAAACCCAGGGGCCGGCGATGGCTACACCTTC

j_gene: TRBJ2-5
v_gene: TRBV7-9
abundance: -
d_gene: TRBD2
CDR3aa: CASSTVRGARGETQYF
CDR3nt: TGTGCCAGCAGCACCGTGCGGGGGGCCCGGGGTGAGACCCAGTACTTC

j_gene: TRBJ2-2
v_gene: TRBV9
abundance: once
d_gene: -
CDR3aa: CASSGPRNTGELFF
CDR3nt: TGTGCCAGCAGCGGGCCAAGGAACACCGGGGAGCTGTTTTTT

j_gene: TRBJ2-7
v_gene: TRBV2
abundance: -
d_gene: -
CDR3aa: CASSEEQAMSYEQYF
CDR3nt: TGTGCCAGCAGTGAAGAGCAGGCTATGTCCTACGAGCAGTACTTC

j_gene: TRBJ1-3
v_gene: TRBV28
abundance: -
d_gene: -
CDR3aa: CASSSLPGGKDGNTIYF
CDR3nt: TGTGCCAGCAGTTCCCTCCCCGGGGGGAAGGATGGAAACACCATATATTTT

j_gene: TRBJ2-7
v_gene: TRBV7-8
abundance: -
d_gene: TRBD1
CDR3aa: CASSSYRDRGQYEQYF
CDR3nt: TGTGCCAGCAGCTCTTACCGGGACAGGGGGCAATACGAGCAGTACTTC

j_gene: TRBJ1-2
v_gene: TRBV30
abundance: -
d_gene: -
CDR3aa: CACPTQGKGYGYTF
CDR3nt: TGTGCCTGCCCCACCCAGGGTAAGGGCTATGGCTACACCTTC

j_gene: TRBJ2-3
v_gene: TRBV4-2
abundance: once
d_gene: TRBD2
CDR3aa: CASTPTSGGAADTQYF
CDR3nt: TGTGCCAGCACCCCAACTAGCGGGGGGGCGGCAGATACGCAGTATTTT

j_gene: TRBJ1-6
v_gene: TRBV18
abundance: -
d_gene: TRBD1
CDR3aa: CASSSIGTENSPLHF
CDR3nt: TGTGCCAGCTCATCTATTGGGACAGAAAATTCACCCCTCCACTTT

j_gene: TRBJ2-1
v_gene: TRBV27
abundance: -
d_gene: -
CDR3aa: CASSYDLTGEQFF
CDR3nt: TGTGCCAGCAGTTATGACCTTACGGGTGAGCAGTTCTTC

j_gene: TRBJ2-5
v_gene: TRBV9
abundance: -
d_gene: -
CDR3aa: CASSVGGLEETQYF
CDR3nt: TGTGCCAGCAGCGTTGGGGGGTTGGAAGAGACCCAGTACTTC

j_gene: TRBJ2-5
v_gene: TRBV3-1/TRBV3-2
abundance: -
d_gene: TRBD2
CDR3aa: CASMTGGAETQYF
CDR3nt: TGTGCCAGCATGACGGGGGGGGCTGAGACCCAGTACTTC

j_gene: TRBJ1-6
v_gene: TRBV4-1
abundance: -
d_gene: -
CDR3aa: CASSQDSILIHF
CDR3nt: TGCGCCAGCAGCCAAGATAGCATTTTAATCCACTTT